This T cell receptor beta chain was retrieved from a study of cytomegalovirus exposure and HLA in healthy donors. Turning to the study itself: As released early, the data held about 85 million unique TCRs from HLA-typed donors. Study-wide points: In vitro assays verified that three CMV-associated chains recognized CMV antigens specifically. Many donors carried some public TCRs, although rarity characterized most TCR sequences. The Asian-associated ancestry cluster reportedly had fewer N-insertions than the approximately 670-donor mean in a later analysis.

CDR3 size: 16 residues. V was clipped by 2 bases and J by 7 bases; unmatched bases: 8. Germline loops: CDR1 LNHDA, CDR2 SQIVND (reference sequence). Comment on this clone: The antigen remains undetermined.

60 Vbeta and 13 Jbeta primers were used in PCR. Profiling relied on immunoSEQ multiplex PCR, and the TCRdb table lists in-frame clones only, not all of them. The data contain more than 85,000 clones, roughly 15% of them singletons. This TCR derives from a female donor in good health and CMV-seronegative. The sample consisted of PBMCs. The V and J genes are TRBV19 and TRBJ1-6, with 7 nucleotides matching TRBD1. CDR3 DNA sequence: TGTGCCAGTAGTATAAACCCGACAGGGCTGAATTCACCCCTCCACTTT. Its translation is CASSINPTGLNSPLHF.